The 13 T cell receptor beta chains reported below all come from one sample, sequenced in a study of blood T cell repertoires in COVID-19. Sequenced by immunoSEQ multiplex PCR; TCRdb stores in-frame clones only, minus some. This sample carries approximately 200,000 clones, 70% to 80% of them seen once, and the ten largest clones take 5.5% to 7%. The sequencing sample was made of peripheral blood. These receptors all stem from a woman between 35 and 50 years old with COVID-19, enrolled during active disease.

This rearrangement joins TRBV29-1 to TRBJ1-5; 9 nucleotides agree with TRBD1. The germline gives CDR1 SQVTM, CDR2 ANQGSEA. There are 13 residues in the CDR3. V was pared by 7 bases and J by 6 bases, with 7 bases of the junction left unmatched. In DNA, the CDR3 is TGCAGCGCCGGGGACAGGGTGGCTCAGCCCCAGCATTTT. This gives the protein CSAGDRVAQPQHF.

The CDR3 sequence: CASSLVQGPEAFF. DNA of the CDR3: TGTGCCAGCAGCTTAGTGCAGGGGCCTGAAGCTTTCTTT. The chain employs TRBV7-6 and TRBJ1-1, with D perhaps TRBD1 (6 bases). Germline V CDR1 and CDR2: SGHVS, FNYEAQ. V lost 1 base and J 6 bases, leaving 9 bases between the germline ends. This CDR3 contains 13 residues.

The gene calls are TRBV2 and TRBJ1-2, with 8 bases aligning to TRBD1. From germline, CDR1 is SNHLY and CDR2 FYNNEI. V gave up 7 bases and J gave up 4 bases; unmatched junction bases: 8. This CDR3 comprises 14 residues. The CDR3 nucleotides are TGTGCCAGCATCCCGCAGGGGGCCTCCTATGGCTACACCTTC. This codes for CASIPQGASYGYTF.

This clone was observed a handful of times. V and J are TRBV2 and TRBJ1-2; D is undetermined. CDR3 length: 11 amino acids. Germline V gene sequence: CDR1 SNHLY, CDR2 FYNNEI. V lost 7 bases and J 4 bases, leaving 7 bases between the germline ends. CDR3 sequence: CASTAAYGYTF. CDR3 bases: TGTGCCAGCACCGCGGCCTATGGCTACACCTTC.

This clone was observed a few times. The V gene is TRBV27, the J gene TRBJ1-4; D is uncertain. Germline V gene lookup returns CDR1 MNHEY and CDR2 SMNVEV (reference sequence). The ends were cut back, 4 bases at V and 5 bases at J, with 11 bases in the middle. CDR3 length: 14 amino acids. CDR3 nucleotides: TGTGCCAGCAGTTCTCGGAGGAGAAATGAAAAACTGTTTTTT. Translation gives CASSSRRRNEKLFF. Combining the CDR3 with reference TRBV27 and TRBJ1-4 gives the whole variable domain EAQVTQNPRYLITVTGKKLTVTCSQNMNHEYMSWYRQDPGLGLRQIYYSMNVEVTDKGDVPEGYKVSRKEKRNFPLILESPSPNQTSLYFCASSSRRRNEKLFFGSGTQLSVL.

This clone appeared a few times. The chain combines TRBV9 with TRBJ1-5; weak D call: TRBD1 (5 bases). V was pared by 0 bases and J by 10 bases, with 14 bases between. In germline, CDR1 is SGDLS, CDR2 YYNGEE. This CDR3 has 14 amino acids. The CDR3 DNA sequence: TGTGCCAGCAGCGTAGGGGGGGGTTCCGTCCCCCAGCATTTT. Encoded protein: CASSVGGGSVPQHF.

The sample holds a few counts of this clone. V usage is TRBV5-4 and J usage is TRBJ2-7, with 9 positions matching TRBD2. This CDR3 spans 16 amino acids. The germline CDR1 and CDR2 sequences are SGHNT and YYREEE (reference sequence). J was trimmed by 4 bases and V by 4 bases; bases with no gene match: 12. The CDR3 is CASSPGGLATAYEQYF. In DNA, the CDR3 is TGTGCCAGCAGCCCAGGAGGACTAGCGACCGCTTACGAGCAGTACTTC.

This clone was detected once. A read error may account for a junction end that differs from germline. J is TRBJ1-2 and V is TRBV30; no reliable D call. CDR1 is GTSNPN, CDR2 SVGIG, per germline (reference sequence). This CDR3 region has 13 residues. The CDR3 DNA reads TGTGCCTGGAGTCTCAACGAAGGAGCGCCCGGCAATTTC. It translates to CAWSLNEGAPGNF.

V usage is TRBV2 and J usage is TRBJ2-5, with D possibly TRBD1 on 5 matching bases. The CDR3 is 13 amino acids. Deletions cut 6 bases from V and 1 base from J, with 9 bases between. CDR1 is SNHLY and CDR2 is FYNNEI in the germline V gene. Here the CDR3 reads CASRSDSQETQYF. CDR3 DNA sequence: TGTGCCAGCAGGAGCGACAGCCAAGAGACCCAGTACTTC.

The chain links TRBV11-2 to TRBJ2-7, with D maybe TRBD2 (7 bases). The CDR3 runs to 14 residues. Deletions cut 11 bases from V and 3 bases from J, with 20 bases between. Germline CDR1 is SGHAT and CDR2 is FQNNGV. CDR3 in amino acids: CARGGGGGGYEQYF. In DNA, the CDR3 is TGTGCCCGCGGGGGAGGGGGGGGCGGCTACGAGCAGTACTTC.

The CDR3 DNA sequence: TGTGCTAGTGCCGAGACAGGGTTTCAGCCCCAGCATTTT. Protein product: CASAETGFQPQHF. The rearrangement uses TRBV12-5 and TRBJ1-5; 7 bases line up with TRBD1. The CDR3 has 13 amino acids. The germline V gene has CDR1 LGHNT and CDR2 FRNRAP. V was pared by 7 bases and J by 6 bases, with 6 bases of the junction left unmatched. Full variable domain (rest looked up from reference TRBV12-5 and TRBJ1-5): DARVTQTPRHKVTEMGQEVTMRCQPILGHNTVFWYRQTMMQGLELLAYFRNRAPLDDSGMPKDRFSAEMPDATLATLKIQPSEPRDSAVYFCASAETGFQPQHFGDGTRLSIL.

V is TRBV28 and J is TRBJ2-5; 11 positions agree with TRBD1. J lost 7 bases, V lost 5 bases, and 12 bases had no gene match. The CDR3 runs 16 residues. The germline V gene encodes CDR1 MDHEN and CDR2 SYDVKM. Here the CDR3 reads CASSLGTGGSDGTQYF. Here the CDR3 DNA reads TGTGCCAGCAGTCTAGGGACAGGGGGAAGTGACGGGACCCAGTACTTC.

This sequence joins TRBV5-1 and TRBJ2-3; D is unresolved. The germline gives CDR1 SGHRS, CDR2 YFSETQ. This CDR3 is built from 13 residues. The V end lost 5 bases, the J end lost 6 bases, and 13 bases lay between the germline ends. The CDR3 loop is CASSLNGLDTQYF. In nucleotides, the CDR3 is TGCGCCAGCAGTCTAAACGGGTTGGATACGCAGTATTTT. The variable domain in full, with the rest retrieved from reference TRBV5-1 and TRBJ2-3, is KAGVTQTPRYLIKTRGQQVTLSCSPISGHRSVSWYQQTPGQGLQFLFEYFSETQRNKGNFPGRFSGRQFSNSRSEMNVSTLELGDSALYLCASSLNGLDTQYFGPGTRLTVL.